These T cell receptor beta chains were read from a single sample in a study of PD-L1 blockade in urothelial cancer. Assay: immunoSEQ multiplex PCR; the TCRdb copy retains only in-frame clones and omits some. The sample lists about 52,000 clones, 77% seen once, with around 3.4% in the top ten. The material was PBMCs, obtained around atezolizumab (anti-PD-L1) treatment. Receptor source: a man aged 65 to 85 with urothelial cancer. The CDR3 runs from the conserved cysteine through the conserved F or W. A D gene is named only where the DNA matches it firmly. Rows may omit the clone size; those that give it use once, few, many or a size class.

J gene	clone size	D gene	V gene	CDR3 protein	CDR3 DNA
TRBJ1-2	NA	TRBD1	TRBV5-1	CASSPVTGGKDGYTF	TGCGCCAGCAGCCCGGTGACAGGGGGTAAGGATGGCTACACCTTC
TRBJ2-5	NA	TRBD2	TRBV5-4	CASSMGLAGDGETQYF	TGTGCCAGCAGCATGGGCCTAGCGGGAGACGGGGAGACCCAGTACTTC
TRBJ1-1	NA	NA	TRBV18	CASSPTTVWYTEAFF	TGTGCCAGCTCACCAACGACAGTATGGTACACTGAAGCTTTCTTT
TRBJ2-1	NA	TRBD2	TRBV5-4	CASFRGLAGEYNEQFF	TGTGCCAGCTTCAGGGGACTAGCGGGAGAATACAATGAGCAGTTCTTC
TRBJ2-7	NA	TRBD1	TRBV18	CASSPTGGGYEQYF	TGTGCCAGCTCACCGACAGGGGGTGGGTACGAGCAGTACTTC
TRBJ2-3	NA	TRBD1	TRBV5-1	CASSGQGRPDTQYF	TGCGCCAGCAGCGGACAGGGTCGTCCAGATACGCAGTATTTT
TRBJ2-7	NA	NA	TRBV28	CASSFNYEQYF	TGTGCCAGCAGTTTTAACTACGAGCAGTACTTC
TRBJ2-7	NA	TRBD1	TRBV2	CASRTTGAGEQYF	TGTGCCAGCAGGACGACAGGGGCGGGAGAGCAGTACTTC
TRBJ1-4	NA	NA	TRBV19	CASTDRRSTTNEKLFF	TGTGCCAGTACCGACAGGCGATCTACAACTAATGAAAAACTGTTTTTT
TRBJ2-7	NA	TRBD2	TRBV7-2	CASSLEAGGHEQYF	TGTGCCAGCAGCTTAGAAGCGGGGGGCCACGAGCAGTACTTC
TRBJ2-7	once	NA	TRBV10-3	CAISEEQGRGNYEQYF	TGTGCCATCAGTGAGGAACAGGGTAGGGGGAACTACGAGCAGTACTTC
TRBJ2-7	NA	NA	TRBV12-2	CASRLSAAYEQYF	TGTGCAAGTCGCTTATCCGCAGCCTACGAGCAGTACTTC
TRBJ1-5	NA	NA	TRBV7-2	CASSLGWRRSNQPQHF	TGTGCCAGCAGCTTAGGATGGAGGAGAAGCAATCAGCCCCAGCATTTT
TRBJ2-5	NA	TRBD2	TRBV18	CASSPGAGGAQETQYF	TGTGCCAGCTCACCAGGGGCGGGAGGAGCACAAGAGACCCAGTACTTC
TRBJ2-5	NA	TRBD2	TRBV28	CASSGGGAGFAQETQYF	TGTGCCAGCAGTGGCGGGGGGGCCGGTTTTGCACAAGAGACCCAGTACTTC
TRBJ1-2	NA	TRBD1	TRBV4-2	CASSQELKGTGLLVYYGYTF	TGTGCCAGCAGCCAAGAATTAAAAGGGACAGGACTACTCGTATACTATGGCTACACCTTC
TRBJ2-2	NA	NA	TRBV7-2	CASTGLRNTGELFF	TGTGCCAGCACCGGACTGCGGAACACCGGGGAGCTGTTTTTT
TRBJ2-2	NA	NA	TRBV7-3	CASSLQANTGELFF	TGTGCCAGCAGCTTACAGGCGAACACCGGGGAGCTGTTTTTT
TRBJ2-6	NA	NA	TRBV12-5	CASGLTRYSGANVLTF	TGTGCTAGTGGTTTGACCAGATACTCTGGGGCCAACGTCCTGACTTTC
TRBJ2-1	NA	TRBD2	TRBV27	CATSGVPGGGNEQFF	TGTGCCACCTCCGGGGTCCCGGGGGGTGGCAATGAGCAGTTCTTC
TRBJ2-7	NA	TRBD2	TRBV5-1	CASSLATSGSRGIGEQYF	TGCGCCAGCAGCTTGGCTACTAGCGGGAGCAGAGGGATTGGCGAGCAGTACTTC
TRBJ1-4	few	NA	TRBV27	CASSYGGPREKLFF	TGTGCCAGCAGTTACGGGGGGCCTCGTGAAAAACTGTTTTTT
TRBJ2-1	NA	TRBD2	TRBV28	CASSLPGLAYNEQFF	TGTGCCAGCAGTTTACCTGGACTAGCCTACAATGAGCAGTTCTTC
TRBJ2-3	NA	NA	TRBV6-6	CASSYSEDTQYF	TGTGCCAGCAGTTACTCGGAGGATACGCAGTATTTT
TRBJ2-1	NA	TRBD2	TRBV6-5	CASSGLANNEQFF	TGTGCCAGCAGTGGACTAGCAAACAATGAGCAGTTCTTC
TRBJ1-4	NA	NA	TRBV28	CATSTGLNEKLFF	TGTGCCACATCCACAGGGCTGAATGAAAAACTGTTTTTT
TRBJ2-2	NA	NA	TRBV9	CASSSSGVTGELFF	TGTGCCAGCAGCTCATCAGGGGTCACCGGGGAGCTGTTTTTT
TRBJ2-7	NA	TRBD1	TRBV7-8	CASSLDRGLPYEQYF	TGTGCCAGCAGCCTAGACAGGGGGCTGCCCTACGAGCAGTACTTC
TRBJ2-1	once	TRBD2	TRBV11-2	CASSFVREGRGGQFF	TGTGCCAGCAGCTTTGTGCGGGAGGGCCGGGGTGGGCAGTTCTTC
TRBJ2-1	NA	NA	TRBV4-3	CASSQEISPGDEQFF	TGCGCCAGCAGCCAAGAGATTTCCCCCGGAGATGAGCAGTTCTTC
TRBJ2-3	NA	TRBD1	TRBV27	CASSPGQVLTDTQYF	TGTGCCAGCAGTCCGGGACAGGTCCTGACAGATACGCAGTATTTT
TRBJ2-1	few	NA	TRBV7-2	CASSQPGKNEQFF	TGTGCCAGCAGCCAACCCGGGAAGAATGAGCAGTTCTTC
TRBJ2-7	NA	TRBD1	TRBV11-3	CASSRDRAYEQYF	TGTGCCAGCAGTCGGGACAGGGCTTACGAGCAGTACTTC
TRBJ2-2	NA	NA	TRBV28	CASSDTTANTGELFF	TGTGCCAGCAGTGACACGACAGCGAACACCGGGGAGCTGTTTTTT
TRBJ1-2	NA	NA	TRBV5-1	CASSGGDAFYGYTF	TGCGCCAGCAGCGGAGGGGACGCCTTTTATGGCTACACCTTC
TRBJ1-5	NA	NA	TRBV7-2	CASSFDRNNQPQHF	TGTGCCAGCAGCTTTGACAGAAACAATCAGCCCCAGCATTTT
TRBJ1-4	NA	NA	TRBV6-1	CASSAEPRSGEKLFF	TGTGCCAGCAGTGCCGAGCCTAGAAGTGGTGAAAAACTGTTTTTT
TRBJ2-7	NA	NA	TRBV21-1	CASSNGGCYEQYF	TGTGCCAGCAGCAATGGAGGGTGCTACGAGCAGTACTTC
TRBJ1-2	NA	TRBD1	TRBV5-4	CASSSWTGAGSF	TGTGCCAGCAGCAGTTGGACAGGTGCTGGGTCCTTC
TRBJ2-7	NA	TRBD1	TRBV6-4	CASSDLRGQVNEYF	TGTGCCAGCAGTGACTTGAGGGGACAGGTAAACGAGTACTTC
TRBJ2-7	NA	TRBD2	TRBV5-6	CASSLLPGGTPGQQYF	TGTGCCAGCAGCTTGTTACCGGGGGGAACACCTGGTCAGCAGTACTTC
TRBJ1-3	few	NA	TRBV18	CASSPQAGAANTIYF	TGTGCCAGCTCACCACAAGCGGGGGCTGCAAACACCATATATTTT
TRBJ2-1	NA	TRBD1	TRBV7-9	CASSFYFRQGTDEQFF	TGTGCCAGCAGCTTTTACTTCCGACAGGGGACGGATGAGCAGTTCTTC
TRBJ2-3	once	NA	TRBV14	CASSQQKTSTDTQYF	TGTGCCAGCAGCCAGCAGAAGACTAGCACAGATACGCAGTATTTT
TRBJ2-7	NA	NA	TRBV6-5	CASSREGAGEQYF	TGTGCCAGCAGTCGGGAGGGGGCAGGCGAGCAGTACTTC
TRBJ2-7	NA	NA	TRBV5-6	CASSLVAGQQYF	TGTGCCAGCAGCTTGGTGGCTGGCCAGCAGTACTTC
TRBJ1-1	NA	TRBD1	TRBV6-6	CASSYSQGALDTEAFF	TGTGCCAGCAGTTACTCACAGGGGGCGTTGGACACTGAAGCTTTCTTT